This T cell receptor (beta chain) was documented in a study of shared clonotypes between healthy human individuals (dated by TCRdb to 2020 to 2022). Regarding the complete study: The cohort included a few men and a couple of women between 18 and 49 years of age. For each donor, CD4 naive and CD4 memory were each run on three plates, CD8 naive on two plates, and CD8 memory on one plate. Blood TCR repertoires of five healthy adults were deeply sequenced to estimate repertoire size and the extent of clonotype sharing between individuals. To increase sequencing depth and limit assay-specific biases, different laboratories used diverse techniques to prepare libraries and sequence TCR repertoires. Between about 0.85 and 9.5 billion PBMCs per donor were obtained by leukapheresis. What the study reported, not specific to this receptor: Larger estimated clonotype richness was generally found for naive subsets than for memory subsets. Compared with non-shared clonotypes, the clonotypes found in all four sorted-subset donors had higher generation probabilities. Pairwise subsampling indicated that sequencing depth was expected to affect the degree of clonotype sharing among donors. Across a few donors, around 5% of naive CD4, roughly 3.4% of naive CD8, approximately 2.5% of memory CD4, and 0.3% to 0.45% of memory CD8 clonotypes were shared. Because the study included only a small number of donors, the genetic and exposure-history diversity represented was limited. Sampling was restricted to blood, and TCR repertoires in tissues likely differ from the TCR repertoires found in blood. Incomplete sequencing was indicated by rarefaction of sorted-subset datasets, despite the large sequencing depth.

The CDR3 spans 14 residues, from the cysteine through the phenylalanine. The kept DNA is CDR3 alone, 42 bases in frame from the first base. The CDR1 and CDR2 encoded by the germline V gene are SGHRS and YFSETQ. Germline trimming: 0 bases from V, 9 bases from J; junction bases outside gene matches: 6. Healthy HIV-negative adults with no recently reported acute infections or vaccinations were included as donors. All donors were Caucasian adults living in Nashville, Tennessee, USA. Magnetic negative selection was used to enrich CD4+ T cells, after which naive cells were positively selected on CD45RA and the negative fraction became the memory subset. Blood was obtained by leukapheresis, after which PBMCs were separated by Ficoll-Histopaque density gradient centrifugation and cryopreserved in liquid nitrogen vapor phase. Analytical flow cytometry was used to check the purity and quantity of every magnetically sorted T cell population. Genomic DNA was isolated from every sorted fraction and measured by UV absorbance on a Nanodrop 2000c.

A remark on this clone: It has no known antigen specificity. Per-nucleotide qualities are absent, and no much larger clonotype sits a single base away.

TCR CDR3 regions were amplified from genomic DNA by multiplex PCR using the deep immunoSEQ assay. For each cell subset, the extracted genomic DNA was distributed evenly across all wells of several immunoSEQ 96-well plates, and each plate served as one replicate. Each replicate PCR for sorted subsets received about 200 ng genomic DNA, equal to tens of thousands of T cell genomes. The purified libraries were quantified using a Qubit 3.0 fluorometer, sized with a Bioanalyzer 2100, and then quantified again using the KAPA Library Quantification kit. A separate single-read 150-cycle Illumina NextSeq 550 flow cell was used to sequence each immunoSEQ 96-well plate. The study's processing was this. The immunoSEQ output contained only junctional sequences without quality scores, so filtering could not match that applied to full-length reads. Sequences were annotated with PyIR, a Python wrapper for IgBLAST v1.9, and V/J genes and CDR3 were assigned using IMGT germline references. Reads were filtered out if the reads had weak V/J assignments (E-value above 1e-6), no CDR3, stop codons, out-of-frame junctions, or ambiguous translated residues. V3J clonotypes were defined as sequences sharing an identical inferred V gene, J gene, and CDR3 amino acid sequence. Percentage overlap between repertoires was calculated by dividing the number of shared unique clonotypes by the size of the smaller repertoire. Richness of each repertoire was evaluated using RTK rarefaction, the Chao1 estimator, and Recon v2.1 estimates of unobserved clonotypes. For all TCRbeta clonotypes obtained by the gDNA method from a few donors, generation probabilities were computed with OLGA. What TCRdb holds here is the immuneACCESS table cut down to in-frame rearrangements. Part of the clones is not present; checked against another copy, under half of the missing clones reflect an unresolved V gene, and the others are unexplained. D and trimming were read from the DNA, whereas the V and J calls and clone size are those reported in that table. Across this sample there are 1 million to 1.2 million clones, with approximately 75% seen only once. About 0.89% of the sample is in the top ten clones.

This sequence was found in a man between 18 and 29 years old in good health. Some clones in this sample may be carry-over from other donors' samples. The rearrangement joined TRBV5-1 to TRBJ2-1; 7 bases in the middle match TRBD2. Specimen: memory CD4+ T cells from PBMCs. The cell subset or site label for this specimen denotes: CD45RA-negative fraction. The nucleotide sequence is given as TGCGCCAGCAGCTTGGGGCGGGAGCGAGTTGAGCAGTTCTTC. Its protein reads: CASSLGRERVEQFF.